These 20 T cell receptor beta chains were sequenced from one sample in a study of T-cell reconstitution after alpha-beta-depleted transplantation in children. Unique molecular identifiers were incorporated when the TCRbeta library was constructed. TCRdb passed the PCR reads through MiXCR, listing each CDR3 protein once. Found here are some 550,000 distinct CDR3 sequences, approximately 16% of them singletons; the top ten hold 3% to 4%. Sequenced material: PBMCs from the stem cell graft donor, taken from the stem cell graft. The source of these receptors is a human donor who donated a stem cell graft to a child with acute lymphoblastic leukemia.

The V call is TRBV13, the J call TRBJ2-5; 10 bases match TRBD2. CDR1 and CDR2 from the germline V gene are PRHDT and FYEKMQ (reference sequence). The CDR3 spans 16 residues. V trimming: 6 bases; J trimming: 2 bases; junction bases outside the gene matches: 9. The CDR3 loop reads CASSFIAGGGQETQYF. The CDR3 DNA sequence: TGTGCCAGCAGTTTCATAGCGGGAGGAGGACAAGAGACCCAGTACTTC.

This clonotype showed up many times. CDR3 nucleotides: TGCAGTGCCCGGAGGGGCGCTAGCTATGGCTACACCTTC. Translation gives CSARRGASYGYTF. The chain links TRBV20-1 to TRBJ1-2, with D perhaps matching TRBD1 (5 bases). This CDR3 contains 13 residues. The V gene's germline CDR1 is DFQATT and CDR2 SNEGSKA (reference sequence). V shed 6 bases and J shed 4 bases, with 15 bases lying between them.

The chain is built from TRBV4-1 and TRBJ1-2, with D possibly TRBD1 on 5 matching bases. The ends were cut back, 4 bases at V and 10 bases at J, with 13 bases in the middle. Germline CDR1 and CDR2: MGHRA and YSYEKL. The CDR3 is made up of 12 amino acids. The CDR3 bases are TGCGCCAGCAGCCTAGGGGCGGCTGACTACACCTTC. It is translated as CASSLGAADYTF.

V gene TRBV13 combines with J gene TRBJ2-1; D might be TRBD2 (6 bases). The CDR3 has 13 amino acids. V was clipped by 5 bases and J by 7 bases, with 12 bases between them. CDR1 and CDR2 from the germline V gene are PRHDT and FYEKMQ (reference sequence). For the CDR3, the DNA is TGTGCCAGCAGCCCCGCCGGGAGTAATGAGCAGTTCTTC. This translates into CASSPAGSNEQFF.

J is TRBJ1-4 and V is TRBV7-8; the D is unclear. The germline V gene has CDR1 SGHVS and CDR2 FQNEAQ. The CDR3 consists of 12 residues. V lost 2 bases, J lost 8 bases, and 6 bases lay in between. The CDR3 nucleotides are TGTGCCAGCAGCTTACTCCAGGAAAAACTGTTTTTT. This gives the protein CASSLLQEKLFF.

This chain links TRBV3-1 with TRBJ2-5; D may match TRBD1 or TRBD2 (6 bases each). The CDR3 extends over 14 amino acids. The germline CDR1 and CDR2 sequences are LGHDT and YNNKEL (reference sequence). V was shortened by 1 base and J by 7 bases, with 13 bases between the two germline ends. In DNA, the CDR3 is TGTGCCAGCAGCCAAGCCGGGGGCATGGGGACCCAGTACTTC. This sequence encodes CASSQAGGMGTQYF.

This clonotype was seen more than once but under ten times. The chain carries TRBV11-2 and TRBJ1-4; weak D call: TRBD1 (6 bases). The CDR3 is 14 amino acids. In germline, CDR1 is SGHAT, CDR2 FQNNGV. Between the trimmed V and J ends, which lost 3 bases and 8 bases, there was a span of 13 bases. CDR3 DNA: TGTGCCAGCAGCTTTTATCCAGGGGCAGAAAAACTGTTTTTT. Amino acids: CASSFYPGAEKLFF.

This clonotype was seen ten or more times. The rearrangement uses TRBV7-9 and TRBJ1-4; D is possibly TRBD1 (6 bases). The germline V gene encodes CDR1 SEHNR and CDR2 FQNEAQ (reference sequence). The ends were cut back, 5 bases at V and 5 bases at J, with 12 bases in the middle. This CDR3 is 14 amino acids long. This CDR3 reads CASSSGGINEKLFF. The CDR3, as DNA: TGTGCCAGCAGCAGCGGGGGCATCAATGAAAAACTGTTTTTT.

The V gene is TRBV10-1, the J gene TRBJ2-5, with D unresolved. CDR1 WNHNN and CDR2 SYGVQD come from the germline V gene (reference sequence). CDR3 length: 14 residues. V lost 0 bases, J lost 5 bases, and 10 bases lay in between. The CDR3 is CASSESRNMETQYF. CDR3 in DNA: TGCGCCAGCAGTGAGTCGCGGAATATGGAGACCCAGTACTTC.

This clonotype was counted between two and nine times. This chain links TRBV6-4 with TRBJ2-1; a possible D gene is TRBD2 (5 bases). Germline loops: CDR1 MRHNA, CDR2 SNTAGT. V dropped 0 bases and J dropped 6 bases, with 9 bases sitting between them. The length of the CDR3 is 14 residues. The chain's CDR3 is CASSDSSSINEQFF. The CDR3 DNA reads as TGTGCCAGCAGTGACTCGTCTAGCATCAATGAGCAGTTCTTC.

This clonotype showed up just a few times. V and J are TRBV5-6 and TRBJ1-1, with TRBD1 matching over 9 bases. CDR3 length: 15 amino acids. Looked up from germline, CDR1 is SGHDT and CDR2 is YYEEEE. The J segment lost 0 bases and the V segment lost 4 bases, leaving 4 bases of the junction unmatched. This CDR3 is CASSDRDRVNTEAFF. In DNA, the CDR3 is TGTGCCAGCAGCGACCGGGACAGGGTGAACACTGAAGCTTTCTTT.

The chain recombines TRBV3-1 with TRBJ1-1; D not certain. Germline CDR1 LGHDT, CDR2 YNNKEL (reference sequence). The length of the CDR3 is 14 residues. V dropped 1 base and J dropped 1 base, with 7 bases sitting between them. The CDR3 protein is CASSQGPRNTEAFF. CDR3 nucleotides: TGTGCCAGCAGCCAAGGACCCCGGAACACTGAAGCTTTCTTT.

The gene calls are TRBV5-1 and TRBJ2-2; 11 bases map to TRBD2. The germline CDR1 and CDR2 sequences are SGHRS and YFSETQ. V shed 4 bases and J 4 bases; nucleotides not matched to a gene: 6. This CDR3 is built from 16 residues. For the CDR3, the DNA is TGCGCCAGCAGCCCGACTAGCGGGACCTCCACCGGGGAGCTGTTTTTT. It yields the protein CASSPTSGTSTGELFF.

This clonotype has only a few counts. The gene calls are TRBV5-1 and TRBJ2-5; 9 nucleotides agree with TRBD1. After removal of 1 base from V and 5 bases from J, the junction contained 3 bases not matched to a gene. The CDR3 length is 14 residues. Germline lookup yields CDR1 SGHRS and CDR2 YFSETQ. CDR3 in DNA: TGCGCCAGCAGCTTGACAGGGGGCATGGAGACCCAGTACTTC. Amino acid sequence: CASSLTGGMETQYF.

This clonotype was seen a handful of times. The DNA for the CDR3 is TGTGCCAGCAGCCCCGGGACTAGCGATCGGAATGAGCAGTTCTTC. Translating gives CASSPGTSDRNEQFF. The chain couples TRBV12-3 or TRBV12-4 to TRBJ2-1; the match to TRBD2 covers 10 bases. The CDR3 loop spans 15 amino acids. J was trimmed by 7 bases and V by 6 bases; bases with no gene match: 9.

The rearrangement joins TRBV12-3 or TRBV12-4 to TRBJ1-1; 7 bases are shared with TRBD1. The V segment lost 5 bases and the J segment 5 bases; nucleotides outside the gene matches: 8. This CDR3 comprises 14 residues. This CDR3 is CASSLRGRGTEAFF. The DNA for the CDR3 is TGTGCCAGCAGTCTTCGGGGCAGGGGGACTGAAGCTTTCTTT.

V is TRBV11-2 and J is TRBJ1-1; unclear D gene. V was shortened by 4 bases and J by 1 base, with 13 bases between the two germline ends. The CDR3 sequence is 15 residues long. Germline V gene lookup returns CDR1 SGHAT and CDR2 FQNNGV. The DNA of the CDR3 is TGTGCCAGCAGCTCCCGCGTGGTGACGAACACTGAAGCTTTCTTT. This encodes CASSSRVVTNTEAFF.

The genes are TRBV7-9 and TRBJ2-1, with 13 positions matching TRBD2. CDR3 size: 16 residues. Germline V CDR1 and CDR2: SEHNR, FQNEAQ (reference sequence). V lost 2 bases and J lost 10; bases outside the gene matches: 8. CDR3 sequence (DNA): TGTGCCAGCAGCTTACCGGGACTAGCGGGATCAAGGGAGCAGTTCTTC. This codes for CASSLPGLAGSREQFF.

This clonotype occurred a few times. The CDR3 reads CASSSHPWIQDEQFF. In nucleotides, the CDR3 is TGTGCCAGCAGCTCACATCCTTGGATACAGGATGAGCAGTTCTTC. The V gene is TRBV11-2, the J gene TRBJ2-1; tentative D call: TRBD1 (5 bases). The CDR3 totals 15 residues. V was trimmed by 4 bases and J by 8 bases, leaving 18 bases between them. From germline, CDR1 is SGHAT and CDR2 FQNNGV.

The rearrangement joins TRBV14 to TRBJ2-2, with TRBD1 identical over 9 bases. Germline V lookup: CDR1 SGHDN, CDR2 FVKESK. The CDR3 has 16 amino acids. Trimming cost V 6 bases and J 4 bases; bases outside gene matches: 9. For the CDR3, the DNA is TGTGCCAGCAGTCCACCGGGACAGGGCGTCACCGGGGAGCTGTTTTTT. Its protein product is CASSPPGQGVTGELFF.